This T cell receptor beta chain was identified during a study of OX40 agonist ivuxolimab in advanced cancers. In the study overall: Patients got intravenous ivuxolimab at 0.01 to 10 mg/kg every 2 weeks. Hepatocellular carcinoma, melanoma, renal cell or head and neck cancer was diagnosed in the dose-escalation patients.

The CDR3 contains 14 residues. V gave up 4 bases and J gave up 3 bases, with 14 bases separating them. CDR1 and CDR2 (germline): SGDLS, YYNGEE. Some clones are missing from TCRdb's copy, which holds only in-frame ones; the method was immunoSEQ multiplex PCR. The table includes approximately 29,000 clones, almost 80% detected once. Study-level findings and limits: Individuals who were partial responders at 0.1-3.0 mg/kg had clonal expansion that ranked among the lowest. The study did not work out the antigen specificity of the expanded peripheral T cells.

In the case of this clone: The antigen is unknown.

This TCR came from an adult with an advanced solid tumor such as melanoma, head and neck, liver or kidney cancer. This sample comprised CD4+ or CD8+ T cells sorted from blood, obtained in a trial of the OX40 agonist ivuxolimab. The V gene is TRBV9, the J gene TRBJ2-7, with D tentatively TRBD1 or TRBD2 (5 bases each). CDR3 sequence: CASSPGWGSYEQYF. CDR3 DNA sequence: TGTGCCAGCAGCCCTGGGTGGGGGAGCTACGAGCAGTACTTC.